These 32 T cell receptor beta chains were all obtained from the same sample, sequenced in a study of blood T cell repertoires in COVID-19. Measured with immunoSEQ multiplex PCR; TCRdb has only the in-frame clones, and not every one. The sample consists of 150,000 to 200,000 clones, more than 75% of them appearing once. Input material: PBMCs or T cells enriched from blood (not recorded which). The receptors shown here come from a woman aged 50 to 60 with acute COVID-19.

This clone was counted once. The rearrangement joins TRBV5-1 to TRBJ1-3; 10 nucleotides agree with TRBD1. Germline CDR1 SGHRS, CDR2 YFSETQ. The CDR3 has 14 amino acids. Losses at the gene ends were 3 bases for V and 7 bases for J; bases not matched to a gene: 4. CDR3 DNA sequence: TGCGCCAGCAGCTCGGGACAGGGGAGGAACACCATATATTTT. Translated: CASSSGQGRNTIYF.

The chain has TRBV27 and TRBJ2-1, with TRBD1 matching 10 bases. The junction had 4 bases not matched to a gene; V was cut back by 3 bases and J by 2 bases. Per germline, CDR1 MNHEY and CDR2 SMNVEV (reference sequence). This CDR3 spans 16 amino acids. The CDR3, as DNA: TGTGCCAGCAGTTTCCTCGGACAGGGGGCCTACAATGAGCAGTTCTTC. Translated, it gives CASSFLGQGAYNEQFF.

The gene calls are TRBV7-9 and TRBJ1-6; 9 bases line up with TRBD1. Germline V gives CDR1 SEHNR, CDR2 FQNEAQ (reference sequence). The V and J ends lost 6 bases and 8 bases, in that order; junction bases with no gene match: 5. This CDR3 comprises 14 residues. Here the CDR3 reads CASRRTGGDSPLHF. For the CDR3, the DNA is TGTGCCAGCAGGCGTACAGGGGGCGATTCACCCCTCCACTTT.

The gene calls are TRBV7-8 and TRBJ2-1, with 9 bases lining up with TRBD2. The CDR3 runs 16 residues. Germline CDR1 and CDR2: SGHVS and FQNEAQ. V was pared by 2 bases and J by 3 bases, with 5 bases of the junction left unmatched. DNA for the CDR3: TGTGCCAGCAGCTTAACGACTAGCGGCTACTACAATGAGCAGTTCTTC. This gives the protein CASSLTTSGYYNEQFF.

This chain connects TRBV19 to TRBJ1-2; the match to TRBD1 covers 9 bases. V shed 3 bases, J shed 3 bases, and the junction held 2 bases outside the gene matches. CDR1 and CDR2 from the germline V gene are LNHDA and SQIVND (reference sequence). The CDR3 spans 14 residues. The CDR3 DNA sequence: TGTGCCAGTAGTATTTGGGACAGGGACTATGGCTACACCTTC. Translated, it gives CASSIWDRDYGYTF.

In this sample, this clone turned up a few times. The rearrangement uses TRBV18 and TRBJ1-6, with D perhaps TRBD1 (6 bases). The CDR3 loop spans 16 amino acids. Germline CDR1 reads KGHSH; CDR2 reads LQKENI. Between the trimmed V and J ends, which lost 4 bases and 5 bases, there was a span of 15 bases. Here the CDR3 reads CASSQLRDINNSPLHF. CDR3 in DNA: TGTGCCAGCTCACAACTACGGGACATTAATAATTCACCCCTCCACTTT.

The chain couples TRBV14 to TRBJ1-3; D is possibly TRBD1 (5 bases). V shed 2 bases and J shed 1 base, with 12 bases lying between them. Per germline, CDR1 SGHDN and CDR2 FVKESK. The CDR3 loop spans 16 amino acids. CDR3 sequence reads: CASSQRSGGSGNTIYF. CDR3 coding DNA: TGTGCCAGCAGCCAACGTTCTGGGGGGTCTGGAAACACCATATATTTT.

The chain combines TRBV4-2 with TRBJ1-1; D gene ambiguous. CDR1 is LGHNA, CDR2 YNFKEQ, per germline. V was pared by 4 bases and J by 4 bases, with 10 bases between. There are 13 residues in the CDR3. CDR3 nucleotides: TGTGCCAGCAGCCCGCAAGGAGCCACTGAAGCTTTCTTT. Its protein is CASSPQGATEAFF.

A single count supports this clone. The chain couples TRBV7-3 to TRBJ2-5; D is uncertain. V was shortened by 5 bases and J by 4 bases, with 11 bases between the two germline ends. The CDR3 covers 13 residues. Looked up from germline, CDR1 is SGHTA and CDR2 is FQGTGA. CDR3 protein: CASSRSTTETQYF. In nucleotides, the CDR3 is TGTGCCAGCAGCCGCTCGACAACAGAGACCCAGTACTTC.

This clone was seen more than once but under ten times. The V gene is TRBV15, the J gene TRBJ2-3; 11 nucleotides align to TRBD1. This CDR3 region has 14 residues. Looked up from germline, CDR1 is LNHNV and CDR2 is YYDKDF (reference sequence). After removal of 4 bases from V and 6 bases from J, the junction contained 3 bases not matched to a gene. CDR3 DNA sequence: TGTGCCACCAGCAAGGGACAGGGGGTGGATACGCAGTATTTT. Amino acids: CATSKGQGVDTQYF.

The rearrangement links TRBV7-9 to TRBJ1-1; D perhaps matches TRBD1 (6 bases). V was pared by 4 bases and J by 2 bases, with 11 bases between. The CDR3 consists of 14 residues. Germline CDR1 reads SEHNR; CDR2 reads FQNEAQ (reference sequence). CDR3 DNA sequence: TGTGCCAGCAGCTATTCGGACAGCAACACTGAAGCTTTCTTT. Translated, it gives CASSYSDSNTEAFF.

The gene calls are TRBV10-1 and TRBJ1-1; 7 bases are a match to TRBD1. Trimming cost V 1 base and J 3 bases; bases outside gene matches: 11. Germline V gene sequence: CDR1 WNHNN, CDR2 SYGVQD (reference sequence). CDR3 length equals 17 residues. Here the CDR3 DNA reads TGCGCCAGCAGTGAGTTCACAGGGGAACCCCTGGACACTGAAGCTTTCTTT. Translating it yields CASSEFTGEPLDTEAFF.

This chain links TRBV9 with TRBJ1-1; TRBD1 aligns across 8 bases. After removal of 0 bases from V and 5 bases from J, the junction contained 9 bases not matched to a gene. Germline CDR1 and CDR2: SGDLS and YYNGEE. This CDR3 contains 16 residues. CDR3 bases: TGTGCCAGCAGCGTAGTGGCAGGGGGCGGTGGGACTGAAGCTTTCTTT. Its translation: CASSVVAGGGGTEAFF. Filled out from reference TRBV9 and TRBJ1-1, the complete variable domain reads DSGVTQTPKHLITATGQRVTLRCSPRSGDLSVYWYQQSLDQGLQFLIQYYNGEERAKGNILERFSAQQFPDLHSELNLSSLELGDSALYFCASSVVAGGGGTEAFFGQGTRLTVV.

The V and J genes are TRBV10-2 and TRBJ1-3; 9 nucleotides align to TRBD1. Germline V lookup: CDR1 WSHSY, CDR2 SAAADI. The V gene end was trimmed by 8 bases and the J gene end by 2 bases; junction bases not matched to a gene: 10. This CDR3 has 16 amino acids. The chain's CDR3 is CASLPGTGIAGNTIYF. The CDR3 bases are TGCGCCAGCCTTCCCGGGACAGGGATAGCTGGAAACACCATATATTTT.

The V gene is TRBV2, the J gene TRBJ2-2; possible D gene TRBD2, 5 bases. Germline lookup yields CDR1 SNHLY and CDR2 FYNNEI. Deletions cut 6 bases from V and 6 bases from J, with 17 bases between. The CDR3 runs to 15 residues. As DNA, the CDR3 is TGTGCCAGCAGGGCGGACTCAGTAGGGTCCGGGGAGCTGTTTTTT. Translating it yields CASRADSVGSGELFF.

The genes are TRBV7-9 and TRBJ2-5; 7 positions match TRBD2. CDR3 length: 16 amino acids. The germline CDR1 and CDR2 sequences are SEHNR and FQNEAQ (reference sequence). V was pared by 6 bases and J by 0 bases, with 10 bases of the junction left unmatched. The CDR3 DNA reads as TGTGCCAGCAGAGGCCCGGGGGGAATGTACCAAGAGACCCAGTACTTC. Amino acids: CASRGPGGMYQETQYF.

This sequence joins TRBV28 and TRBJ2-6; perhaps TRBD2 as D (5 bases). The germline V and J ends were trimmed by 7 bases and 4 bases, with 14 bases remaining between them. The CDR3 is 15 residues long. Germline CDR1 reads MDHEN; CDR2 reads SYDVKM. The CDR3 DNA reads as TGTGCCAGCATCCCCATGGGAGCCGGGGCCAACGTCCTGACTTTC. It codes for CASIPMGAGANVLTF.

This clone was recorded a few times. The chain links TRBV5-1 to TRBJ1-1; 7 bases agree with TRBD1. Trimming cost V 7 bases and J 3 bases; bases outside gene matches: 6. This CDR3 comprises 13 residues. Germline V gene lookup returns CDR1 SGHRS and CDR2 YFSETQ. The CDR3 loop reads CASREQGDTEAFF. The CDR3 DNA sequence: TGCGCCAGCCGCGAGCAGGGGGACACTGAAGCTTTCTTT.

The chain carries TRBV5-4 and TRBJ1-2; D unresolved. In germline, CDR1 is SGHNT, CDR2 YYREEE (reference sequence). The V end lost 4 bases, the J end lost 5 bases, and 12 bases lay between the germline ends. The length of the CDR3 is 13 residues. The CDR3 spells CASSPRLQYGYTF. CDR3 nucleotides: TGTGCCAGCAGCCCACGCCTTCAGTATGGCTACACCTTC.

The CDR3 here is CASSFSQGYNTGELFF. The CDR3 DNA follows: TGTGCCAGCAGTTTTTCGCAGGGCTATAACACCGGGGAGCTGTTTTTT. The chain is built from TRBV28 and TRBJ2-2; D might be TRBD1 (5 bases). The germline V gene has CDR1 MDHEN and CDR2 SYDVKM. The CDR3 is made up of 16 amino acids. The V end was cut by 3 bases, the J end by 2 bases, with 13 bases between.

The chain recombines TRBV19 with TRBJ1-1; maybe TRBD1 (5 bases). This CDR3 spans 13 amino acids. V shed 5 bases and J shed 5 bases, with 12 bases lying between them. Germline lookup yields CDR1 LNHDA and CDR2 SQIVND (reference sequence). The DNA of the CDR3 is TGTGCCAGTAGTGCCCAGGGAGGGACTGAAGCTTTCTTT. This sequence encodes CASSAQGGTEAFF.

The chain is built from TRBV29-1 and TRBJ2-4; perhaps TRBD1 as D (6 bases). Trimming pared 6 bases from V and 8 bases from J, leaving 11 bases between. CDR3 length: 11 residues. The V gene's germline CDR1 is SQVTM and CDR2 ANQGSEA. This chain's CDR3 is CSVDSRDIQYF. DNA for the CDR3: TGCAGCGTGGACAGTAGAGACATTCAGTACTTC.

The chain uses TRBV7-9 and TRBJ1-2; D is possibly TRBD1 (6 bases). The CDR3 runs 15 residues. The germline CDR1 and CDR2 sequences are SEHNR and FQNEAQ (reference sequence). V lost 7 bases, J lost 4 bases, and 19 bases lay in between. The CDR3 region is CASTIGGEGSYGYTF. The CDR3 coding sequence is TGTGCCAGCACTATAGGGGGGGAGGGTTCCTATGGCTACACCTTC.

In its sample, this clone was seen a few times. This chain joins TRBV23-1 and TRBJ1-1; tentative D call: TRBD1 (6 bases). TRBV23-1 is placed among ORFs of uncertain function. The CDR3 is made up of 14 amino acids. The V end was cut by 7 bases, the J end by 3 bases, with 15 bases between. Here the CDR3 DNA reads TGCGCCAGCACCTCACCAGGGGAGTACACTGAAGCTTTCTTT. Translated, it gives CASTSPGEYTEAFF.

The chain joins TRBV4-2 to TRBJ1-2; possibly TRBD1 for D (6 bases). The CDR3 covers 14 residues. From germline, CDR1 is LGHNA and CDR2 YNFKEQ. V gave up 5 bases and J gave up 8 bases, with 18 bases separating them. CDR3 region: CASSFGGATGGYTF. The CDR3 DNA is TGTGCCAGCAGCTTCGGGGGGGCTACAGGGGGCTACACCTTC.

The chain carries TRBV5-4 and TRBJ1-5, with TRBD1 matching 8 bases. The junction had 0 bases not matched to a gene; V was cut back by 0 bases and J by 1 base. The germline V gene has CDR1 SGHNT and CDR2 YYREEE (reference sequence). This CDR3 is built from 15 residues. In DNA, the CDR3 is TGTGCCAGCAGCTTGGGACAGGGGAGCAATCAGCCCCAGCATTTT. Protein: CASSLGQGSNQPQHF.

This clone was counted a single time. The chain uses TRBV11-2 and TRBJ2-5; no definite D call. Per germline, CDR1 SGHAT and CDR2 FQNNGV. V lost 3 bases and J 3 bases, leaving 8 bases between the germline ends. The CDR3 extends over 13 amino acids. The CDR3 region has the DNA TGTGCCAGCAGCTTTATCACAGAAGAGACCCAGTACTTC. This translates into CASSFITEETQYF.

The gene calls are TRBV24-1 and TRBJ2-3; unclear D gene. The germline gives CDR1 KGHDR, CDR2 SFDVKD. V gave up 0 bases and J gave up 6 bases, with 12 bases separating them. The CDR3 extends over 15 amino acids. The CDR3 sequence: CATSDLLDGFDTQYF. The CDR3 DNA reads TGTGCCACCAGTGATTTGCTTGACGGGTTCGATACGCAGTATTTT.

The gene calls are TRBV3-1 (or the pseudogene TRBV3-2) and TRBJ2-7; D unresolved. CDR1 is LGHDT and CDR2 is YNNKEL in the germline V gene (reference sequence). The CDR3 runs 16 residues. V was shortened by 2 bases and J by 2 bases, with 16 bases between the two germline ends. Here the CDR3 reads CASSQKTTTEAYEQYV. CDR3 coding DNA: TGTGCCAGCAGCCAAAAAACCACAACCGAAGCCTACGAGCAGTACGTC.

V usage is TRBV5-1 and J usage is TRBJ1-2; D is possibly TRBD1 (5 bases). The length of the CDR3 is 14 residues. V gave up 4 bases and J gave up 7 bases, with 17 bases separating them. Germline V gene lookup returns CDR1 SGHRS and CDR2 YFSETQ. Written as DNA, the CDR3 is TGCGCCAGCAGCCCGCAACAGGCGGGGAGTGGCTACACCTTC. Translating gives CASSPQQAGSGYTF.

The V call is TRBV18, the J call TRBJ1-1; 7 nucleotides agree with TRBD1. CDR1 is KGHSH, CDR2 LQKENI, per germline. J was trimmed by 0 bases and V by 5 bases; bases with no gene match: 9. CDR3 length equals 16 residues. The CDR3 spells CASSKQGNGMNTEAFF. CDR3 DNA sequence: TGTGCCAGCTCAAAACAGGGGAATGGCATGAACACTGAAGCTTTCTTT.

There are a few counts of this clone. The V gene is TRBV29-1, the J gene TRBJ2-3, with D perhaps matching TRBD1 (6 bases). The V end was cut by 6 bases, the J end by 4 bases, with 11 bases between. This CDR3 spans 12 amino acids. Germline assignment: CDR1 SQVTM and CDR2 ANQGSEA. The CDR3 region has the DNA TGCAGCGTACAACAGGGCCCAGATACGCAGTATTTT. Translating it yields CSVQQGPDTQYF.